These 20 T cell receptor beta chains originate from one sample sequenced in a study of pediatric ulcerative colitis. Assay: immunoSEQ multiplex PCR; the TCRdb copy retains only in-frame clones and omits some. The data show fewer than 15,000 clones, 70% to 90% seen once. The sample taken for sequencing was blood. These receptors were obtained from a boy younger than 18 with moderate ulcerative colitis.

This chain links TRBV2 with TRBJ2-2; a possible D gene is TRBD2 (6 bases). Between the trimmed V and J ends, which lost 6 bases and 8 bases, there was a span of 10 bases. Per germline, CDR1 SNHLY and CDR2 FYNNEI. The CDR3 has 12 amino acids. CDR3 nucleotide sequence: TGTGCCAGCAGGACGGGACTTGGGGAGCTGTTTTTT. It codes for CASRTGLGELFF.

V usage is TRBV4-1 and J usage is TRBJ2-3, with D unresolved. The CDR3 has 17 residues. In germline, CDR1 is MGHRA, CDR2 YSYEKL. V was pared by 1 base and J by 2 bases, with 16 bases between. CDR3 nucleotides: TGCGCCAGCAGCCAAGTTAGATTTACAGAGCACACAGATACGCAGTATTTT. Amino acid sequence: CASSQVRFTEHTDTQYF.

The chain has TRBV4-3 and TRBJ1-4, with 7 bases aligning to TRBD1. Germline V gene data show CDR1 as LGHNA and CDR2 as YSLEER. The V segment lost 4 bases and the J segment 3 bases; nucleotides outside the gene matches: 2. The CDR3 spans 14 residues. The CDR3 DNA reads as TGCGCCAGCAGCCCGGACAGGCCTAATGAAAAACTGTTTTTT. It specifies CASSPDRPNEKLFF.

The CDR3 is CATSRDRAQETQYF. The CDR3 nucleotides read TGTGCCACCTCGAGGGACAGGGCGCAAGAGACCCAGTACTTC. The chain recombines TRBV15 with TRBJ2-5; 9 bases match TRBD1. This CDR3 comprises 14 residues. Germline CDR1 reads LNHNV; CDR2 reads YYDKDF (reference sequence). Losses at the gene ends were 8 bases for V and 2 bases for J; bases not matched to a gene: 6.

This chain connects TRBV5-1 to TRBJ2-5; 14 bases map to TRBD2. The CDR3 is 18 amino acids. With V trimmed by 4 bases and J by 0 bases, 8 bases remained unmatched. Germline CDR1 reads SGHRS; CDR2 reads YFSETQ. CDR3 bases: TGCGCCAGCAGCATCCCCGGGACTAGCGGGGGATACCAAGAGACCCAGTACTTC. It encodes CASSIPGTSGGYQETQYF.

The table lists this clone with a few counts. J is TRBJ1-2 and V is TRBV7-9; D is undetermined. The V end lost 1 base, the J end lost 7 bases, and 13 bases lay between the germline ends. The CDR3 runs to 14 residues. Per germline, CDR1 SEHNR and CDR2 FQNEAQ (reference sequence). The CDR3 DNA is TGTGCCAGCAGCTTAGACACTCCGGGCCTTGGCTACACCTTC. It encodes CASSLDTPGLGYTF.

The gene calls are TRBV29-1 and TRBJ2-4; tentatively, D is TRBD1 (7 bases). V was shortened by 5 bases and J by 2 bases, with 16 bases between the two germline ends. Looked up from germline, CDR1 is SQVTM and CDR2 is ANQGSEA. The length of the CDR3 is 15 residues. The CDR3 nucleotides are TGCAGCGTTTTCGCGACAGGGAGGACCAAAAACATTCAGTACTTC. Its translation: CSVFATGRTKNIQYF.

This rearrangement joins TRBV4-2 to TRBJ2-7; D remains ambiguous. Trimming took 0 bases from V and 6 from J, leaving 9 bases between them. Germline V gives CDR1 LGHNA, CDR2 YNFKEQ. CDR3 size: 13 residues. CDR3 bases: TGTGCCAGCAGCCAAGACTCTCGGCTCGAGCAGTACTTC. This translates into CASSQDSRLEQYF.

The sample holds a few counts of this clone. The chain employs TRBV28 and TRBJ1-5; unclear D gene. The germline gives CDR1 MDHEN, CDR2 SYDVKM. CDR3 length: 16 amino acids. V gave up 6 bases and J gave up 0 bases, with 15 bases separating them. Here the CDR3 DNA reads TGTGCCAGCAGGAGACGCGCGGGGAATAGCAATCAGCCCCAGCATTTT. This gives the protein CASRRRAGNSNQPQHF. Drawing the rest from reference TRBV28 and TRBJ1-5, the complete variable domain is DVKVTQSSRYLVKRTGEKVFLECVQDMDHENMFWYRQDPGLGLRLIYFSYDVKMKEKGDIPEGYSVSREKKERFSLILESASTNQTSMYLCASRRRAGNSNQPQHFGDGTRLSIL.

This clone was counted a single time. The J gene is TRBJ2-7, the V gene TRBV5-6; D is uncertain. The germline V gene has CDR1 SGHDT and CDR2 YYEEEE. This CDR3 region has 12 residues. Trimming pared 4 bases from V and 0 bases from J, leaving 5 bases between. This CDR3 reads CASSHSSYEQYF. CDR3 nucleotides: TGTGCCAGCAGCCATAGCTCCTACGAGCAGTACTTC. The entire variable domain, with the rest obtained from reference TRBV5-6 and TRBJ2-7, is as follows: DAGVTQSPTHLIKTRGQQVTLRCSPKSGHDTVSWYQQALGQGPQFIFQYYEEEERQRGNFPDRFSGHQFPNYSSELNVNALLLGDSALYLCASSHSSYEQYFGPGTRLTVT.

The rearrangement links TRBV5-8 to TRBJ2-1; D unclear. From germline, CDR1 is SGHTS and CDR2 YDEGEE. CDR3 length equals 15 residues. V lost 1 base, J lost 0 bases, and 8 bases lay in between. The CDR3 reads CASSLMATSYNEQFF. The CDR3 coding sequence is TGTGCCAGCAGCTTGATGGCCACCTCCTACAATGAGCAGTTCTTC. Drawing the rest from reference TRBV5-8 and TRBJ2-1, the complete variable domain is EAGVTQSPTHLIKTRGQQATLRCSPISGHTSVYWYQQALGLGLQFLLWYDEGEERNRGNFPPRFSGRQFPNYSSELNVNALELEDSALYLCASSLMATSYNEQFFGPGTRLTVL.

A word on this clone: The junction departs from the called germline gene at one end, perhaps through a read error. V gene TRBV7-7 combines with J gene TRBJ2-2; D perhaps matches TRBD1 (6 bases). Germline V lookup: CDR1 SSHAT, CDR2 FNYEAQ (reference sequence). The CDR3 runs 16 residues. DNA for the CDR3: TGTGCTAGCAGCAACCCCTGGGGGCGGAACACCGGGGAGCTGTTTTTT. This gives the protein CASSNPWGRNTGELFF.

The chain recombines TRBV4-3 with TRBJ2-5, with D perhaps TRBD1 (7 bases). The DNA end favors TRBJ2-7, so the J call may be wrong. The germline gives CDR1 LGHNA, CDR2 YSLEER. The CDR3 has 17 residues. CDR3 protein: CASSQGSLEGAGYEQYF. In DNA form, the CDR3 reads TGCGCCAGCAGCCAAGGCAGCCTGGAGGGGGCAGGTTACGAGCAGTACTTC.

J is TRBJ2-7 and V is TRBV5-4; 16 nucleotides agree with TRBD2. The length of the CDR3 is 16 residues. J was trimmed by 6 bases and V by 0 bases; bases with no gene match: 3. Germline V gives CDR1 SGHNT, CDR2 YYREEE (reference sequence). The CDR3 here is CASSLEGLAGGREQYF. The CDR3 region has the DNA TGTGCCAGCAGCTTGGAGGGACTAGCGGGGGGGCGCGAGCAGTACTTC.

The chain uses TRBV30 and TRBJ2-7; 9 bases are shared with TRBD2. CDR1 GTSNPN and CDR2 SVGIG come from the germline V gene (reference sequence). CDR3 length: 13 amino acids. J gave up 2 bases and V 1 base, and 0 bases lay outside the gene matches. The DNA of the CDR3 is TGTGCCTGGAGTGGACTAGCGGCCTACGAGCAGTACTTC. It translates to CAWSGLAAYEQYF.

The rearrangement links TRBV28 to TRBJ2-7; D is perhaps TRBD1 (6 bases). The CDR3 is made up of 18 amino acids. Germline V CDR1 and CDR2: MDHEN, SYDVKM. V lost 6 bases and J lost 1, with 25 bases in between. Here the CDR3 reads CASSPWDIRQIESYEQYF. The CDR3 DNA reads TGTGCCAGCAGCCCTTGGGACATTCGACAGATAGAATCCTACGAGCAGTACTTC.

The V gene is TRBV19, the J gene TRBJ1-4, with D possibly matching TRBD1 (6 bases). Germline V CDR1 and CDR2: LNHDA, SQIVND (reference sequence). The germline V and J ends were trimmed by 5 bases and 5 bases, with 12 bases remaining between them. The CDR3 contains 14 residues. DNA for the CDR3: TGTGCCAGTAGTTGGTTCGGACAGAATGAAAAACTGTTTTTT. It yields the protein CASSWFGQNEKLFF.

The chain recombines TRBV15 with TRBJ1-5; D may be TRBD1 (5 bases). V lost 1 base and J 1 base, leaving 11 bases between the germline ends. CDR3 size: 16 residues. CDR1 and CDR2 (germline): LNHNV, YYDKDF (reference sequence). The DNA for the CDR3 is TGTGCCACCAGCAGAGCCTATCAGGGCAGCAATCAGCCCCAGCATTTT. Amino acid sequence: CATSRAYQGSNQPQHF.

The gene calls are TRBV7-3 and TRBJ2-1; the D call may be TRBD1 or TRBD2 (6 bases each). CDR1 SGHTA and CDR2 FQGTGA come from the germline V gene. Trimming removed 5 bases from V and 7 bases from J, with 9 bases in between. The CDR3 length is 12 residues. The DNA for the CDR3 is TGTGCCAGCAGCGGGGGGCAGAATGAGCAGTTCTTC. The encoded protein is CASSGGQNEQFF.

The V call is TRBV27, the J call TRBJ1-6; D perhaps matches TRBD1 (6 bases). The CDR3 covers 15 residues. Germline V gene sequence: CDR1 MNHEY, CDR2 SMNVEV (reference sequence). Between the trimmed V and J ends, which lost 3 bases and 9 bases, there was a span of 15 bases. The CDR3 nucleotides read TGTGCCAGCAGTTTTTCCCCAGGGGCCAGTTCACCCCTCCACTTT. Translated: CASSFSPGASSPLHF.